This T cell receptor (beta chain) was recovered during a study of CD8+ T cells in alopecia areata (dated by TCRdb to 2017 to 2018). Study-wide context: The treated patients, all with moderate-to-severe alopecia areata, were enrolled in an open-label pilot trial of oral tofacitinib given at 5 to 10 mg twice daily. High-throughput TCRbeta sequencing was used to examine T cell clonal expansion in alopecia areata in both the C3H/HeJ mouse model and human patients. Tofacitinib was administered for 6 to 18 months, and 6 months of follow-up off drug were then conducted to assess delayed response and recurrence. Tofacitinib-treated patients had biopsies at baseline and at 4 and 24 weeks of treatment, with a later scalp biopsy in several patients. RNA was obtained with the PAXgene miRNA kit for fixed scalp, the miRNeasy kit for PBMCs, and the RNeasy kit for mouse skin. Human TCRbeta sequencing covered scalp tissue and sorted CD4+ and CD8+ peripheral blood T cells from patchy and totalis/universalis alopecia areata patients and healthy controls. TCRbeta CDR3 regions were amplified by immunoSEQ multiplex PCR using 35 Vbeta forward and 13 Jbeta reverse primers. Scalp clonality was compared across normal scalp (n=4), patchy alopecia areata scalp (n=8), and alopecia totalis/universalis scalp (n=8). In treated patients, disease severity was measured using the SALT score, which gives the percentage of scalp surface area affected. Study-level results and caveats: Unlike mouse skin, where gammadelta T cells dominate, normal human skin contains resident alphabeta T cells that get sequenced too, which complicates analysis of the scalp TCR repertoire. Many expanded lesional clones persisted in scalp and blood during tofacitinib treatment, which may partly explain relapse after stopping treatment. Because the treated cohort was small and had just a single nonresponder, larger studies are needed to establish links between baseline CD8+ expansion and response. Higher clonality and more expanded CD8+ clones were observed in lesional scalp than in normal scalp, particularly in alopecia totalis/universalis, a finding suggestive of antigenic drive. TCR sequences shared between patients were less clear than in mice, possibly partly because of HLA diversity in the patient population. Tofacitinib significantly lowered scalp clonality and the number of expanded CD8+ clones among the top 100 scalp clones.

V has 7 bases trimmed and J has 1 base trimmed; junction bases matching no gene number 6. The CDR1 and CDR2 encoded by the germline V gene are SNHLY and FYNNEI. Taken from cysteine to phenylalanine, the CDR3 has 15 residues. The only DNA kept is the CDR3, 45 bases in frame from the first base. Explained via the paper, the treatment or condition label denotes: oral pan-JAK inhibitor, 5-10 mg twice daily. Peripheral blood and lesional scalp punch biopsies were obtained from patients with alopecia areata. PBMCs were isolated by density centrifugation and stained for CD3, CD4 and CD8, and CD4+ and CD8+ T cells were sorted on a FACSAria. Library method: the immunoSEQ multiplex PCR assay. RNA was extracted from all samples and reverse transcribed into cDNA, which served as template for TCR sequencing. First-strand cDNA was synthesized using SuperScript III with a 2:1 mix of oligo-dT and random hexamers. A synthetic immune receptor repertoire was used to assess amplification bias, and residual bias was removed computationally. Per the original workflow: Raw reads were preprocessed to remove errors, and CDR3 was defined according to IMGT conventions as the region from the conserved cysteine to phenylalanine. Clonality was calculated as 1 minus Shannon entropy normalized by log2 of the number of productive unique TCRs. Scalp TCRbeta sequences were cross-referenced with sorted blood CD4 and CD8 repertoires so that the CD4 or CD8 identity of scalp clones could be inferred. This is the immuneACCESS table as TCRdb keeps it, with only in-frame sequences that have V and J called. A part of the clones is gone; compared with another copy, unresolved V genes explain less than half, and the rest is unexplained. V and J calls and clone size are given by that table; D and trimming were obtained from the DNA. The sample table holds fewer than 250,000 clones, of which around 64% were seen once. The leading ten clones occupy under 1.5% of the sample.

About this clone itself: The antigen it recognizes is unknown. Nothing much larger sits one base from this clone, and base qualities are not available.

Sample: CD4+ T cells sorted from blood, taken around week 49, from a patient treated with tofacitinib. This receptor chain uses TRBV2 and TRBJ1-5; 8 central nucleotides agree with TRBD1. This receptor was taken from a human donor with alopecia areata. At the DNA level, the sequence is TGTGCCAGCAATAACAGGGGGTTGAGCAATCAGCCCCAGCATTTT. It is translated as CASNNRGLSNQPQHF.